This T cell receptor beta chain was observed in a study of cytotoxic CD8 clonotypes in ibrutinib-treated CLL. Across the whole study: Response sampling came at median 12 months of treatment, ranging roughly 6 to 36 months.

V shed 1 base and J 7 bases; nucleotides not matched to a gene: 5. In germline, CDR1 is SGHRS, CDR2 YFSETQ. The CDR3 runs to 15 residues. TCRdb's table, derived via immunoSEQ multiplex PCR, lists solely in-frame clones and lacks some. The sample consists of over 15,000 clones, 81% of them appearing once. This sequence joins TRBV5-1 and TRBJ1-6; 7 positions match TRBD1. This receptor was taken from a human donor with chronic lymphocytic leukemia. Source: PBMCs, taken before ibrutinib treatment. This CDR3 is CASSLRGTENSPLHF. The CDR3 DNA sequence: TGCGCCAGCAGCTTGCGGGGGACAGAGAATTCACCCCTCCACTTT. Full variable domain (outside the CDR3, taken from reference TRBV5-1 and TRBJ1-6): KAGVTQTPRYLIKTRGQQVTLSCSPISGHRSVSWYQQTPGQGLQFLFEYFSETQRNKGNFPGRFSGRQFSNSRSEMNVSTLELGDSALYLCASSLRGTENSPLHFGNGTRLTVT.